This TCR beta chain was recovered during a study of CD8+CD57+ T cells in acquired aplastic anemia. In the study overall: Sorted cells (CD4+ and CD8+) yielded DNA amounts that averaged approximately 3.1 ug.

Those patients picked for sequencing had displayed CD8+CD57+ cell expansion on flow cytometry. This clonotype has a count of ten or more. Genomic DNA templated the TCR beta VDJ and CDR3 profiling. Each CDR3 protein is one row after TCRdb ran MiXCR on the reads. This table has more than 150,000 distinct CDR3 sequences, around 47% appearing once. Input material: sorted CD4+, CD8+, or CD8+CD57+ T cells (not recorded which) from PBMCs. This clonotype originated in a human donor with aplastic anemia.

CDR3 nucleotides: TGTGCCAGCAGAGCACCCAGCTCTGGAAACACCATATATTTT. This sequence encodes CASRAPSSGNTIYF. The rearrangement uses TRBV6-1 and TRBJ1-3, with D uncertain. This CDR3 is 14 amino acids long. Germline V CDR1 and CDR2: MNHNS, SASEGT. Trimming stripped 6 bases from V and 0 bases from J, with 9 bases between.